This TCR beta chain was sequenced for a study of PD-1 blockade in classical Hodgkin lymphoma. Findings and caveats of the study: Those patients who began receiving nivolumab less than 1 year after ASCT had lower diversity, and they were excluded.

CDR1 is SGDLS, CDR2 YYNGEE, per germline. This CDR3 is built from 15 residues. V lost 2 bases and J 7 bases, leaving 15 bases between the germline ends. A note on this clone: The antigen remains unidentified.

Method: immunoSEQ multiplex PCR; TCRdb's copy keeps in-frame clones and lacks some. The sample yields roughly 13,000 clones, 60% to 80% seen once. All trial patients relapsed after autologous stem cell transplantation. V usage is TRBV9 and J usage is TRBJ2-2, with D possibly matching TRBD2 (6 bases). This clonotype was obtained from a human donor with classical Hodgkin lymphoma. The input for sequencing was peripheral blood mononuclear cells (PBMCs), taken before the second cycle of nivolumab. The CDR3 region has the DNA TGTGCCAGCAGCGTTGACGGGGGAGGAAACGGGGAGCTGTTTTTT. Residues: CASSVDGGGNGELFF.